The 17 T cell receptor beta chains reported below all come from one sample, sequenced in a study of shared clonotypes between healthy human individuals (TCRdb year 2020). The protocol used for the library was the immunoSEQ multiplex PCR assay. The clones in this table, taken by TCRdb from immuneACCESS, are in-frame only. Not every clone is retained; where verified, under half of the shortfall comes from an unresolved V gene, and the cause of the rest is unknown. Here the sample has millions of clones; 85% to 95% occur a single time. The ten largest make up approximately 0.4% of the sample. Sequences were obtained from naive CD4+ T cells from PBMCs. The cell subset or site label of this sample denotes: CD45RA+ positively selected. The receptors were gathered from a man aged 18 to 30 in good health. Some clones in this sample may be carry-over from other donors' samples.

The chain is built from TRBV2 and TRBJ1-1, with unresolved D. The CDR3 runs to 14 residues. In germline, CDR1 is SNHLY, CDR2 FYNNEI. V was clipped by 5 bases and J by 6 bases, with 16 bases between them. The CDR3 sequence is CASSQRPPLPEAFF. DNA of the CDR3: TGTGCCAGCAGTCAGAGGCCCCCGTTACCTGAAGCTTTCTTT.

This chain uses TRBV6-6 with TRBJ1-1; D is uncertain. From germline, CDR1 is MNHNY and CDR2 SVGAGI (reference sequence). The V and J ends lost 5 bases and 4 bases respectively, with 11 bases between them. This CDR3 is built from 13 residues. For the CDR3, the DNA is TGTGCCAGCAGTCTCGACCTGGGCACTGAAGCTTTCTTT. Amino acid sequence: CASSLDLGTEAFF.

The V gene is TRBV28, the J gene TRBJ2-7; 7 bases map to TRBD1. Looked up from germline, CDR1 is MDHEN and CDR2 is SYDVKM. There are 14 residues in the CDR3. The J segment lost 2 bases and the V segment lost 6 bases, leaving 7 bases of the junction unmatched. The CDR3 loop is CASSTTGYTYEQYF. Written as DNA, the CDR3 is TGTGCCAGCAGCACGACAGGGTACACCTACGAGCAGTACTTC.

Here the CDR3 DNA reads TGTGGTCGAACAGGGCCCTTTTACGAGCAGTACTTC. Translated, it gives CGRTGPFYEQYF. V usage is TRBV5-3 and J usage is TRBJ2-7; TRBD1 might be the D (6 bases). TRBV5-3 counts as an open reading frame of uncertain function. This CDR3 spans 12 amino acids.

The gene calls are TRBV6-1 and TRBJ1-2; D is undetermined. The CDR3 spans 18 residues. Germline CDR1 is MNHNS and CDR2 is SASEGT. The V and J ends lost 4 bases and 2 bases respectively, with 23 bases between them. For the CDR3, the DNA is TGTGCCAGCAGTGGACCCCGGGCCCAATGGGTGGGGAACTATGGCTACACCTTC. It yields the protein CASSGPRAQWVGNYGYTF.

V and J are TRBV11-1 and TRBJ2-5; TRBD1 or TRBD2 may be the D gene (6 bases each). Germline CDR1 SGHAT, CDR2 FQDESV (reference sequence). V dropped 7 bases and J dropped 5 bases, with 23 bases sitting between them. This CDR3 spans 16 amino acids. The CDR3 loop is CASTAGGAGDWETQYF. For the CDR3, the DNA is TGTGCCAGCACCGCCGGCGGGGCAGGGGATTGGGAGACCCAGTACTTC.

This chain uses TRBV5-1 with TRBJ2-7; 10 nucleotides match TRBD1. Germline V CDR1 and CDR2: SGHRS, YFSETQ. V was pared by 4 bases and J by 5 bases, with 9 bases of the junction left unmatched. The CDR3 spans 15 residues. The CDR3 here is CASSGSGQGFHEQYF. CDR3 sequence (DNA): TGCGCCAGCAGCGGCTCGGGACAGGGGTTCCACGAGCAGTACTTC. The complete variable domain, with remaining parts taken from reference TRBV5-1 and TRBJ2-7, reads KAGVTQTPRYLIKTRGQQVTLSCSPISGHRSVSWYQQTPGQGLQFLFEYFSETQRNKGNFPGRFSGRQFSNSRSEMNVSTLELGDSALYLCASSGSGQGFHEQYFGPGTRLTVT.

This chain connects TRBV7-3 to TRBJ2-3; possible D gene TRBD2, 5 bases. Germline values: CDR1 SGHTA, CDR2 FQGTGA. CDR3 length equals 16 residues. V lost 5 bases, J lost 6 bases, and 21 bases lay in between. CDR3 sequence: CASSLTRLPGSDTQYF. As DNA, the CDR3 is TGTGCCAGCAGCCTTACTAGACTGCCCGGATCCGATACGCAGTATTTT.

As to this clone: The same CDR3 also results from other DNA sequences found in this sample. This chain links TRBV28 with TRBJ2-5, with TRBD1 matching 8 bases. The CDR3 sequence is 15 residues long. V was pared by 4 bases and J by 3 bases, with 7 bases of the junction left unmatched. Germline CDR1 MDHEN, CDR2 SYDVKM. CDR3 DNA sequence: TGTGCCAGCAGTTCCGCCGGGACAGGCAAAGAGACCCAGTACTTC. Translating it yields CASSSAGTGKETQYF.

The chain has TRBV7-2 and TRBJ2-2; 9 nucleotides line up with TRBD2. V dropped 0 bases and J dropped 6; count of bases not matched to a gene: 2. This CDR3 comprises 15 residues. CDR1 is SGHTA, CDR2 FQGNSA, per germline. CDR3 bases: TGTGCCAGCAGCTTAGCTGCGGGGGGGGCCGGGGAGCTGTTTTTT. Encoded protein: CASSLAAGGAGELFF.

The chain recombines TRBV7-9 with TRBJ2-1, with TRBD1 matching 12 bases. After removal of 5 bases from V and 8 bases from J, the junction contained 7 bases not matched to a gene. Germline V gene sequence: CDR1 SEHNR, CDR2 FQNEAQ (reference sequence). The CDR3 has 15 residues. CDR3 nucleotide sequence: TGTGCCAGCAGCACCCGGGACAGGGGGCCTTATGAGCAGTTCTTC. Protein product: CASSTRDRGPYEQFF.

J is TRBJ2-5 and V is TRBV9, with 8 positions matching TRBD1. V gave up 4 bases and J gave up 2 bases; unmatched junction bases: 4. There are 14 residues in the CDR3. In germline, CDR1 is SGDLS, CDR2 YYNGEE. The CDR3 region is CASSQRTGQETQYF. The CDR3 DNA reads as TGTGCCAGCAGCCAGCGGACAGGGCAAGAGACCCAGTACTTC.

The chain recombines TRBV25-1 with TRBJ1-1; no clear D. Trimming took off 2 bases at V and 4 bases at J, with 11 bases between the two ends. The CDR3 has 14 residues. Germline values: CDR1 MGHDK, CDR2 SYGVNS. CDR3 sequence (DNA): TGTGCCAGCAGTGAAGGGTTCAGGAGCACTGAAGCTTTCTTT. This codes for CASSEGFRSTEAFF.

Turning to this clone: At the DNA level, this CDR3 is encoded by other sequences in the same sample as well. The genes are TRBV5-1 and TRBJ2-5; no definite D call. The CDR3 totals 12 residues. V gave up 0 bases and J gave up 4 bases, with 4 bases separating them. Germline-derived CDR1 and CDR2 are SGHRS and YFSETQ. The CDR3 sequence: CASSLDGETQYF. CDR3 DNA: TGCGCCAGCAGCTTGGACGGAGAGACCCAGTACTTC. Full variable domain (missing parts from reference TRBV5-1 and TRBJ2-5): KAGVTQTPRYLIKTRGQQVTLSCSPISGHRSVSWYQQTPGQGLQFLFEYFSETQRNKGNFPGRFSGRQFSNSRSEMNVSTLELGDSALYLCASSLDGETQYFGPGTRLLVL.

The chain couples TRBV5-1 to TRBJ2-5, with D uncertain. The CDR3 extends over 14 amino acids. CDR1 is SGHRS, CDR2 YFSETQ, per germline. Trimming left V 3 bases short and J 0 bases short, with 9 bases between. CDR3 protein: CASSSPVNQETQYF. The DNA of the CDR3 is TGCGCCAGCAGCTCCCCAGTGAACCAAGAGACCCAGTACTTC.

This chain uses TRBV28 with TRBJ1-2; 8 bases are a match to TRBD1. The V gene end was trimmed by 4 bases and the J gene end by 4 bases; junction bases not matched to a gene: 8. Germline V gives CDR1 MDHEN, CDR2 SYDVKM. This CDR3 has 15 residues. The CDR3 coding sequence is TGTGCCAGCAGTTCATCCGGGACAGGTAGCTATGGCTACACCTTC. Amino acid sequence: CASSSSGTGSYGYTF.

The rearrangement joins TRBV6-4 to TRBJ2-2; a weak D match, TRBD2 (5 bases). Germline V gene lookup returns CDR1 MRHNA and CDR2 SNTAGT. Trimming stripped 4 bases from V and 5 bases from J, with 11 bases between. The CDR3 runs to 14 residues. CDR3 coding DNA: TGTGCCAGCAGTGTGGAGAGACTAACCGGGGAGCTGTTTTTT. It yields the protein CASSVERLTGELFF.